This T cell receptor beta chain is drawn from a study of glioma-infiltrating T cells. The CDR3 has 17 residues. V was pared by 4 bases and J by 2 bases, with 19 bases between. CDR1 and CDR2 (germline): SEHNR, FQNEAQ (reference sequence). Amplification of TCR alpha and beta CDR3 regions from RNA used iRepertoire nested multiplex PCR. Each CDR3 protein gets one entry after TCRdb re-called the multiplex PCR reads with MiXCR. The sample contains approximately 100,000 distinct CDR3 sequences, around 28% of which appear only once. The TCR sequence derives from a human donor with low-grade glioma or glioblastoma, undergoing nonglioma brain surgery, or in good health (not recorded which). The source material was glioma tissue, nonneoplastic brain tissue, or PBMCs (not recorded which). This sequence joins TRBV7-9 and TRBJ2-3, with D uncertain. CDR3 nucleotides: TGTGCCAGCAGCTGCCCTTTGAAGGACCAGTTCACAGATACGCAGTATTTT. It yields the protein CASSCPLKDQFTDTQYF.